This T cell receptor beta chain was observed in a study of blood T cell repertoires in COVID-19. Study-wide background: PBMCs, B-cell-depleted T cells, or T cells provided the cDNA or gDNA that made up the material.

Across 24 US areas, participants ranged in age from roughly 18 to 95 years. Two negative PCRs, clearance, or symptom resolution had been documented for recovered Cohort 3 donors. Per the original methods: It was from reference gene primer amplification that nucleated cell counts were estimated. Sequencing used immunoSEQ multiplex PCR; TCRdb keeps in-frame clones, though not all of them. That table supplies the V and J calls and clone size; D and trimming were determined from the DNA. The table has some 350,000 clones, over 75% seen once; the top ten hold under 5.5%. The sample taken for sequencing was PBMCs or T cells enriched from blood (not recorded which). The receptor's source is a woman aged 25 to 45 who had recovered from COVID-19.

The CDR3 DNA follows: TGTGCCAGCAGCCAGGGACAGGATTTGGTAAAACTGTTTTTT. Its translation is CASSQGQDLVKLFF. The chain employs TRBV4-2 and TRBJ1-4, with 8 bases aligning to TRBD1. Germline-derived CDR1 and CDR2 are LGHNA and YNFKEQ. The CDR3 covers 14 residues. V shed 3 bases, J shed 10 bases, and the junction held 7 bases outside the gene matches.